This T cell receptor beta chain was captured in a study of blood T cell repertoires in COVID-19. Study as a whole: T cells, B-cell-depleted T cells, or PBMCs supplied cDNA or gDNA.

Sequenced by immunoSEQ multiplex PCR; TCRdb stores in-frame clones only, minus some. There are over 100,000 clones in the sample; roughly two thirds occur only once, and approximately 2% lies in the top ten. V dropped 0 bases and J dropped 4 bases, with 10 bases sitting between them. Germline V gene lookup returns CDR1 SGHRS and CDR2 YFSETQ. The CDR3 length is 15 residues. The J gene is TRBJ2-2, the V gene TRBV5-1; the D gene is possibly TRBD1 (6 bases). The TCR comes from a woman in her 70s with acute or convalescent COVID-19. Sequenced sample: peripheral blood. The CDR3 here is CASSLGTAGTGELFF. CDR3 bases: TGCGCCAGCAGCTTGGGGACAGCTGGCACCGGGGAGCTGTTTTTT.